Following are 2 T cell receptor beta chains from one sample sequenced in a study of blood T cell repertoires in COVID-19. Sequenced by immunoSEQ multiplex PCR; TCRdb stores in-frame clones only, minus some. The repertoire holds fewer than 250,000 clones, less than 90% seen once, with about 11% in the top ten. The specimen sequenced was peripheral blood. These receptors were taken from a woman of 80 years or more with COVID-19, enrolled during active disease.

The rearrangement uses TRBV5-1 and TRBJ1-2; TRBD1 is a possible D gene (6 bases). This CDR3 spans 14 amino acids. Germline V gene data show CDR1 as SGHRS and CDR2 as YFSETQ. Trimming stripped 4 bases from V and 2 bases from J, with 12 bases between. The CDR3 protein is CASSPMTGNYGYTF. The CDR3, as DNA: TGCGCCAGCAGCCCGATGACAGGCAACTATGGCTACACCTTC.

The chain joins TRBV7-9 to TRBJ2-7, with 8 bases matching TRBD2. Germline V CDR1 and CDR2: SEHNR, FQNEAQ (reference sequence). With 5 bases clipped from V and 3 bases from J, the junction kept 6 bases outside the gene matches. This CDR3 region has 14 residues. The CDR3 loop is CASSPGRGDYEQYF. CDR3 nucleotides: TGTGCCAGCAGCCCCGGGAGGGGAGACTACGAGCAGTACTTC.